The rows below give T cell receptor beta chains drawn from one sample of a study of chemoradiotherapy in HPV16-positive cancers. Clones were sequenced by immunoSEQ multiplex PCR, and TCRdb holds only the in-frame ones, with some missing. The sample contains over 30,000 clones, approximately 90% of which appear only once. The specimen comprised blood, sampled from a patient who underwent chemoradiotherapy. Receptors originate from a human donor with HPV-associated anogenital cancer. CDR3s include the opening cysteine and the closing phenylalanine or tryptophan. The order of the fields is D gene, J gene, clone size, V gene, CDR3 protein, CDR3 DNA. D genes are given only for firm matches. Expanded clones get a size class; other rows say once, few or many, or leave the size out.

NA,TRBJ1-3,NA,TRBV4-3,CASSPSPFSGNTIYF,TGCGCCAGCAGCCCGAGCCCCTTCTCTGGAAACACCATATATTTT
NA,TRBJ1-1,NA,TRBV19,CASSPPGVSNTEAFF,TGTGCCAGTAGTCCCCCCGGGGTATCGAACACTGAAGCTTTCTTT
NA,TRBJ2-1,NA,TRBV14,CASSQAVVQFF,TGTGCCAGCAGCCAAGCGGTGGTGCAGTTCTTC
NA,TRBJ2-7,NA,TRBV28,CASSDLSFRAGSSYEQYF,TGTGCCAGCAGTGATTTGTCCTTTCGGGCAGGTTCGTCCTACGAGCAGTACTTC
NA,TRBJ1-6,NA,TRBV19,CASSIGGVNSPLHF,TGTGCCAGTAGTATAGGAGGAGTTAATTCACCCCTCCACTTT
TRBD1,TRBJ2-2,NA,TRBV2,CASRESQYRDRGTGELFF,TGTGCCAGCAGGGAAAGCCAGTACCGGGACAGGGGAACCGGGGAGCTGTTTTTT
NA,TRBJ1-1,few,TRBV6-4,CASRVTGWGTTEAFF,TGTGCCAGCAGAGTTACAGGGTGGGGGACCACTGAAGCTTTCTTT
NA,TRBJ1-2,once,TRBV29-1,CSVDSPDHYGYTF,TGCAGCGTTGATTCGCCAGATCACTATGGCTACACCTTC
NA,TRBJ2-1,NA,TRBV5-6,CASSGTEQFF,TGTGCCAGCAGCGGGACAGAGCAGTTCTTC
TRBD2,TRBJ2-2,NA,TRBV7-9,CALGGAFANTGELFF,TGTGCCCTCGGGGGGGCATTCGCGAACACCGGGGAGCTGTTTTTT
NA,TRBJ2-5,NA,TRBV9,CASSQTSNGETQYF,TGTGCCAGCAGCCAGACCTCCAACGGGGAGACCCAGTACTTC
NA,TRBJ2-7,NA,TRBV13,CASSVSSYEQYF,TGTGCCAGCAGCGTGAGCTCCTACGAGCAGTACTTC
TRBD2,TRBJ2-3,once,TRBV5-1,CASSLPPGTSGEHTDTQYF,TGCGCCAGCAGCTTGCCCCCGGGGACTAGCGGAGAACACACAGATACGCAGTATTTT
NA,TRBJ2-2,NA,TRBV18,CASSPSKGRMNTGELFF,TGTGCCAGCTCACCAAGTAAGGGACGCATGAACACCGGGGAGCTGTTTTTT
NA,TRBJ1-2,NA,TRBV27,CASSLSRGDPRSYTF,TGTGCCAGCAGTTTATCACGGGGAGACCCTAGGTCCTACACCTTC